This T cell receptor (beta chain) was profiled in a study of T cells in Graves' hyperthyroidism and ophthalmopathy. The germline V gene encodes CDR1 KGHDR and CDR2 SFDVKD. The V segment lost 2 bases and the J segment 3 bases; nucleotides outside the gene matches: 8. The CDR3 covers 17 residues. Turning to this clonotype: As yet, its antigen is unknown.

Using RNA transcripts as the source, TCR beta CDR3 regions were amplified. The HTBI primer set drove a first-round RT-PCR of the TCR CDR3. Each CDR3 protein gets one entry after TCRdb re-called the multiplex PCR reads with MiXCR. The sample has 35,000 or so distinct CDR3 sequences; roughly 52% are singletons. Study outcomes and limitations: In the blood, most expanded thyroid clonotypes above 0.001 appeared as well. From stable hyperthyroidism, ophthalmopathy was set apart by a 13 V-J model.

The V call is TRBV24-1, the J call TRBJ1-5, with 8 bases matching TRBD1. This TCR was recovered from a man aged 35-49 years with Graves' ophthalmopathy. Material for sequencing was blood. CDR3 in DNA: TGTGCCACCAGTGATTCAGGGGGCCCTGGTTCCAATCAGCCCCAGCATTTT. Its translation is CATSDSGGPGSNQPQHF.